This entry concerns a single TCR beta chain. CDR1 is SNHLY and CDR2 is FYNNEI in the germline V gene. Trimming at V came to 6 bases and at J to 5 bases, leaving 5 bases not matched to a gene. The CDR3 covers 13 residues. Template for every sorted-subset replicate PCR totaled around 200 ng DNA, 25,000 to 35,000 T cell genomes. TCRdb's table, derived via immunoSEQ multiplex PCR, lists solely in-frame clones and lacks some. This sample carries roughly 1,500,000 clones, 98% of them seen once, and the ten largest clones take 0.36%. The data were obtained in a study of shared clonotypes between healthy human individuals.

The gene calls are TRBV2 and TRBJ2-5; 8 positions agree with TRBD1. Sequencing used naive CD4+ T cells sorted from blood. Documented subset: CD45RA+ positively selected. The receptor comes from a man aged 25-40 years in good health. The CDR3 region has the DNA TGTGCCAGCAGAGACAGGGGAGCGGAGACCCAGTACTTC. It is translated as CASRDRGAETQYF.